Listed here are 14 T cell receptor beta chains from one sample, sequenced in a study of OX40 agonist ivuxolimab in advanced cancers. Clones were read by immunoSEQ multiplex PCR, and TCRdb kept only the in-frame ones, dropping some. This table holds nearly 50,000 clones, nearly 90% found once. This material consisted of CD4+ or CD8+ T cells sorted from blood, taken in a trial of the OX40 agonist ivuxolimab. The receptors were sampled from an adult with an advanced solid tumor such as melanoma, head and neck, liver or kidney cancer.

The CDR3 DNA reads TGTGCCAGCAGCCTCAGAGGGACTAGTGGTCACAATGAGCAGTTCTTC. Its protein is CASSLRGTSGHNEQFF. The rearrangement links TRBV9 to TRBJ2-1, with 8 bases lining up with TRBD2. This CDR3 region has 16 residues. Trimming at V came to 4 bases and at J to 5 bases, leaving 11 bases not matched to a gene. The germline CDR1 and CDR2 sequences are SGDLS and YYNGEE. Drawing the rest from reference TRBV9 and TRBJ2-1, the complete variable domain is DSGVTQTPKHLITATGQRVTLRCSPRSGDLSVYWYQQSLDQGLQFLIQYYNGEERAKGNILERFSAQQFPDLHSELNLSSLELGDSALYFCASSLRGTSGHNEQFFGPGTRLTVL.

The CDR3 coding sequence is TGTGCCAGCAGCGTTAGCCATATGAGCACAGATACGCAGTATTTT. As protein: CASSVSHMSTDTQYF. The V gene is TRBV9, the J gene TRBJ2-3; no reliable D call. Germline V gene lookup returns CDR1 SGDLS and CDR2 YYNGEE. The V and J ends lost 2 bases and 0 bases respectively, with 10 bases between them. This CDR3 comprises 15 residues.

V usage is TRBV19 and J usage is TRBJ2-2; 7 bases are shared with TRBD1. J lost 3 bases, V lost 5 bases, and 6 bases had no gene match. The CDR3 extends over 15 amino acids. Germline-derived CDR1 and CDR2 are LNHDA and SQIVND (reference sequence). The CDR3 here is CASSAQTGHTGELFF. CDR3 DNA sequence: TGTGCCAGTAGTGCTCAGACAGGGCACACCGGGGAGCTGTTTTTT.

This clone was observed a single time. V usage is TRBV29-1 and J usage is TRBJ1-6; D gene unclear. Germline CDR1 SQVTM, CDR2 ANQGSEA. The CDR3 covers 15 residues. Between the trimmed V and J ends, which lost 1 base and 7 bases, there was a span of 14 bases. In DNA, the CDR3 is TGCAGCGTTGAAGGGGAATCAGCATCGAATTCACCCCTCCACTTT. It specifies CSVEGESASNSPLHF.

This clone was detected a few times. The rearrangement links TRBV18 to TRBJ1-1; TRBD1 agrees at 7 bases. The CDR3 is 14 amino acids. Germline CDR1 is KGHSH and CDR2 is LQKENI. After removal of 3 bases from V and 0 bases from J, the junction contained 1 base not matched to a gene. The CDR3 spells CASSPGQLNTEAFF. For the CDR3, the DNA is TGTGCCAGCTCACCGGGACAGCTGAACACTGAAGCTTTCTTT. Filled out from reference TRBV18 and TRBJ1-1, the complete variable domain reads NAGVMQNPRHLVRRRGQEARLRCSPMKGHSHVYWYRQLPEEGLKFMVYLQKENIIDESGMPKERFSAEFPKEGPSILRIQQVVRGDSAAYFCASSPGQLNTEAFFGQGTRLTVV.

The CDR3 DNA reads as TGTGCCAGCAGCTCCGTGAACTATGGCTACACCTTC. Its protein is CASSSVNYGYTF. V is TRBV7-8 and J is TRBJ1-2; D ambiguous. V shed 4 bases and J shed 2 bases, with 5 bases lying between them. CDR1 is SGHVS and CDR2 is FQNEAQ in the germline V gene. The CDR3 spans 12 residues. The full variable domain, completed using reference TRBV7-8 and TRBJ1-2, is GAGVSQSPRYKVAKRGQDVALRCDPISGHVSLFWYQQALGQGPEFLTYFQNEAQLDKSGLPSDRFFAERPEGSVSTLKIQRTQQEDSAVYLCASSSVNYGYTFGSGTRLTVV.

This chain links TRBV5-1 with TRBJ2-7; the match to TRBD2 covers 8 bases. Germline CDR1 SGHRS, CDR2 YFSETQ. This CDR3 contains 15 residues. Unmatched junction bases numbered 7, after V lost 0 bases and J lost 5 bases. The CDR3 loop is CASSLAPGLEHEQYF. The DNA of the CDR3 is TGCGCCAGCAGCTTGGCCCCGGGACTAGAGCACGAGCAGTACTTC.

The V and J genes are TRBV11-2 and TRBJ2-1, with TRBD2 matching over 7 bases. The CDR3 sequence is 12 residues long. After removal of 5 bases from V and 7 bases from J, the junction contained 2 bases not matched to a gene. CDR1 is SGHAT and CDR2 is FQNNGV in the germline V gene. The CDR3 reads CASSPAGNEQFF. CDR3 sequence (DNA): TGTGCCAGCAGCCCAGCGGGGAATGAGCAGTTCTTC.

Notes on this clone: This same CDR3 is encoded by further DNA sequences in the sample. The chain recombines TRBV19 with TRBJ1-1; 10 nucleotides line up with TRBD1. The trim removed 6 bases at V and 10 bases at J, leaving 11 bases unmatched. This CDR3 is built from 14 residues. Germline V gives CDR1 LNHDA, CDR2 SQIVND (reference sequence). The CDR3 DNA reads TGTGCCAGTAGAGATCCGGGACAGGGGAAGGGAGCTTTCTTT. Its protein is CASRDPGQGKGAFF.

The rearrangement links TRBV9 to TRBJ1-1; D unclear. V was shortened by 0 bases and J by 1 base, with 4 bases between the two germline ends. Germline V gene data show CDR1 as SGDLS and CDR2 as YYNGEE. The CDR3 is made up of 13 amino acids. The CDR3 region is CASSVDENTEAFF. The CDR3 DNA follows: TGTGCCAGCAGCGTAGACGAGAACACTGAAGCTTTCTTT.

The genes are TRBV27 and TRBJ2-5; D may correspond to TRBD1 or TRBD2 (7 bases each). The V gene lost 3 bases and the J gene lost 2 bases, with 13 bases spanning the gap. CDR1 and CDR2 from the germline V gene are MNHEY and SMNVEV (reference sequence). CDR3 length equals 15 residues. CDR3 protein: CASSFQGGWQETQYF. The CDR3 coding sequence is TGTGCCAGCAGTTTTCAGGGGGGGTGGCAAGAGACCCAGTACTTC.

The chain combines TRBV11-2 with TRBJ2-6; the D gene is possibly TRBD2 (6 bases). The CDR3 runs to 18 residues. V lost 5 bases to trimming and J lost 0 bases, with 17 bases between them. CDR1 is SGHAT, CDR2 FQNNGV, per germline. As DNA, the CDR3 is TGTGCCAGCAGCCCGCCCGGGCCGGGGGACTCTGGGGCCAACGTCCTGACTTTC. Its translation: CASSPPGPGDSGANVLTF.

This chain connects TRBV14 to TRBJ2-5; D is perhaps TRBD1 (6 bases). Trimming took 5 bases from V and 0 from J, leaving 10 bases between them. Per the germline V gene, CDR1 is SGHDN and CDR2 is FVKESK. The CDR3 length is 14 residues. The CDR3: CASSRDMYQETQYF. The CDR3 DNA is TGTGCCAGCAGCAGGGACATGTACCAAGAGACCCAGTACTTC.

This chain connects TRBV5-4 to TRBJ2-1; 8 bases are shared with TRBD2. The CDR3 is 14 residues long. CDR1 and CDR2 (germline): SGHNT, YYREEE (reference sequence). J gave up 8 bases and V 4 bases, and 8 bases lay outside the gene matches. The CDR3 region is CASSRGGRRDEQFF. CDR3 DNA: TGTGCCAGCAGCCGTGGCGGGAGGAGGGATGAGCAGTTCTTC.